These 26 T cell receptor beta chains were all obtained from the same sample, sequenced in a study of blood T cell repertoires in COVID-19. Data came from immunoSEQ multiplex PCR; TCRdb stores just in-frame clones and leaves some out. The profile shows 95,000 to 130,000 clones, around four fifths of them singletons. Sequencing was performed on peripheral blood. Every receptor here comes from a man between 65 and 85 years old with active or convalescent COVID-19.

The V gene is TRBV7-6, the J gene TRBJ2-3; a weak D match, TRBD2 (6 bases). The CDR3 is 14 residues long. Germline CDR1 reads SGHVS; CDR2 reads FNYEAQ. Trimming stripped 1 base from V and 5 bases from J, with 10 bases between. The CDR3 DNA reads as TGTGCCAGCAGCTTAGTACTAGCCGGAGATACGCAGTATTTT. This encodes CASSLVLAGDTQYF.

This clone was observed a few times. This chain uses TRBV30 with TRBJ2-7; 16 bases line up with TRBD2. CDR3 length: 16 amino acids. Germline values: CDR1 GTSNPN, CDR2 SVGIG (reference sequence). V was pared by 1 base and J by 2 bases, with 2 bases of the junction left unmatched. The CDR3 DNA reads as TGTGCCTGGAGTGATGGGACTAGCGGGGGGGCCTACGAGCAGTACTTC. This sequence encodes CAWSDGTSGGAYEQYF.

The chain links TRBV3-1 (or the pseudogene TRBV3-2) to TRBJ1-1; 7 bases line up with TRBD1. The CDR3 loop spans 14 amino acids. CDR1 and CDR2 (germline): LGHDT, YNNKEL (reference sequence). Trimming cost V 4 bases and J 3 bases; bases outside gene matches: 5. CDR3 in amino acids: CASSRQGPDTEAFF. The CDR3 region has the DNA TGTGCCAGCAGCCGACAGGGTCCGGACACTGAAGCTTTCTTT.

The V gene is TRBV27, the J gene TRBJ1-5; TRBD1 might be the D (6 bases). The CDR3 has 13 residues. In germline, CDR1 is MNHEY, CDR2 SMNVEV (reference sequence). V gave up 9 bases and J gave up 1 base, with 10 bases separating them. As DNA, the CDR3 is TGTGCCAGTGGGGGCTCGAGCAATCAGCCCCAGCATTTT. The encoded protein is CASGGSSNQPQHF.

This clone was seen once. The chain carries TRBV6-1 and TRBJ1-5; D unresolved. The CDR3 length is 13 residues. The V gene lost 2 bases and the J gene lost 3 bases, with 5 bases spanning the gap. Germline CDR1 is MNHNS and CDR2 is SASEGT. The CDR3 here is CASSESHNQPQHF. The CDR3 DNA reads TGTGCCAGCAGTGAATCCCACAATCAGCCCCAGCATTTT.

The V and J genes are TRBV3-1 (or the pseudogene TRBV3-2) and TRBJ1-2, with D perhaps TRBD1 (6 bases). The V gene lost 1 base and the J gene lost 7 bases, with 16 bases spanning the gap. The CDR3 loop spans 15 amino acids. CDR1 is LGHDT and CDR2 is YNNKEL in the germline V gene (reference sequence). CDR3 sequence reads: CASSQVGQGRGGYTF. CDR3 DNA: TGTGCCAGCAGCCAAGTGGGGCAGGGGAGAGGTGGCTACACCTTC.

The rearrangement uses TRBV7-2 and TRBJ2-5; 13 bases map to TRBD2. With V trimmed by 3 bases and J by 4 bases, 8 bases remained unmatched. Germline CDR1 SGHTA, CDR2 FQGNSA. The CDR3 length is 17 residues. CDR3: CASSFSPLAGGPETQYF. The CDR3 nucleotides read TGTGCCAGCAGCTTCTCCCCACTAGCGGGGGGGCCAGAGACCCAGTACTTC. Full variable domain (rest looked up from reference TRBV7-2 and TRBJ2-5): GAGVSQSPSNKVTEKGKDVELRCDPISGHTALYWYRQSLGQGLEFLIYFQGNSAPDKSGLPSDRFSAERTGGSVSTLTIQRTQQEDSAVYLCASSFSPLAGGPETQYFGPGTRLLVL.

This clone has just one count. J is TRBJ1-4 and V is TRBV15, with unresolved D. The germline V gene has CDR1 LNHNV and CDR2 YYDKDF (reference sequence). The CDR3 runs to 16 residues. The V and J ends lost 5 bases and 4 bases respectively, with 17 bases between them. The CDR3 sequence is CATSSTAMRFNEKLFF. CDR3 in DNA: TGTGCCACCAGCTCCACCGCCATGCGGTTTAATGAAAAACTGTTTTTT.

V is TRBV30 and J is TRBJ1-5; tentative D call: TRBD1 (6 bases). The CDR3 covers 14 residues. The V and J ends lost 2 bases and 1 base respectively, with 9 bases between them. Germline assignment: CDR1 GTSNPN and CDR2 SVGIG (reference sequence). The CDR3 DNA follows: TGTGCCTGGAGTACGGGGGGCAGCAATCAGCCCCAGCATTTT. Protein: CAWSTGGSNQPQHF.

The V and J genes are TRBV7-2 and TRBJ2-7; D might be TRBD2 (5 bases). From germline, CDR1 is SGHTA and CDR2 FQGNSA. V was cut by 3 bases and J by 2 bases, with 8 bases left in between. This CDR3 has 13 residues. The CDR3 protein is CASSFPGTYEQYF. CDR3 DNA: TGTGCCAGCAGCTTCCCGGGAACCTACGAGCAGTACTTC.

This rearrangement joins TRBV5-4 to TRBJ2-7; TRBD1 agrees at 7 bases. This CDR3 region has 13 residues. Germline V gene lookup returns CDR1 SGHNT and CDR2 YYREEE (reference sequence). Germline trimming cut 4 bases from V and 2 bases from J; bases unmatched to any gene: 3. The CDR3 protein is CASSQGTAYEQYF. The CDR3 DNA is TGTGCCAGCAGCCAAGGGACAGCCTACGAGCAGTACTTC. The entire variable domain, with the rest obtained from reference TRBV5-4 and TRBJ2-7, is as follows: ETGVTQSPTHLIKTRGQQVTLRCSSQSGHNTVSWYQQALGQGPQFIFQYYREEENGRGNFPPRFSGLQFPNYSSELNVNALELDDSALYLCASSQGTAYEQYFGPGTRLTVT.

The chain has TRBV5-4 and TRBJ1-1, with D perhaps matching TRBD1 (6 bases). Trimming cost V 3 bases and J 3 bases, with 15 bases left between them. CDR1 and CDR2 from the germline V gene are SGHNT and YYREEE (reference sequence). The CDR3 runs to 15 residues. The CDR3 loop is CASSSPGQGHTEAFF. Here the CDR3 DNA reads TGTGCCAGCAGCTCCCCCGGGCAGGGGCACACTGAAGCTTTCTTT.

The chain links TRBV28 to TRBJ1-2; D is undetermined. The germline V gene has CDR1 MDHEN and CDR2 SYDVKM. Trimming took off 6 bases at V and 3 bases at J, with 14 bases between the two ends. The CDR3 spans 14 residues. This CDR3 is CASRPLQSYYGYTF. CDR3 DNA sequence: TGTGCCAGCAGACCTTTACAGTCGTACTATGGCTACACCTTC.

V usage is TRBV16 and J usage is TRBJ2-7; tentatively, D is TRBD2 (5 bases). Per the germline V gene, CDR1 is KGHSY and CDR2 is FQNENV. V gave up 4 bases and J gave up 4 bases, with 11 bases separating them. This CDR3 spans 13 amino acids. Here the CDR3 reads CASSPIRGYEQYF. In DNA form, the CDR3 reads TGTGCCAGCAGCCCAATCCGCGGGTACGAGCAGTACTTC.

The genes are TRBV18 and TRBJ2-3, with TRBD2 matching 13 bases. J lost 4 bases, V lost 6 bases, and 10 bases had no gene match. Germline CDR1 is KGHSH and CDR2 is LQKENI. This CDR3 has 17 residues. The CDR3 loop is CASSPGLAGAGPDTQYF. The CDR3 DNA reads TGTGCCAGCTCTCCAGGACTAGCGGGAGCTGGTCCAGATACGCAGTATTTT.

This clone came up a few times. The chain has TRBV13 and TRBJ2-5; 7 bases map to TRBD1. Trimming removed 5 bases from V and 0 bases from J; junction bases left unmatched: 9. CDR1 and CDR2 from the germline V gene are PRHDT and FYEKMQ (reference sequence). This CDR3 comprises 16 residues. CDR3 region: CASSVTGQSDQETQYF. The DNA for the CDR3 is TGTGCCAGCAGCGTAACGGGACAGTCAGACCAAGAGACCCAGTACTTC.

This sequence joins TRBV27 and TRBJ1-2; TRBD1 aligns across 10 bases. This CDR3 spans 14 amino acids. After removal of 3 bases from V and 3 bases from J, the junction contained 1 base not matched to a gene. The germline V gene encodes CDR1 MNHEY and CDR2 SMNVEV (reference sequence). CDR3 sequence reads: CASSFGTGDYGYTF. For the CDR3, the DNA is TGTGCCAGCAGTTTCGGGACAGGGGACTATGGCTACACCTTC.

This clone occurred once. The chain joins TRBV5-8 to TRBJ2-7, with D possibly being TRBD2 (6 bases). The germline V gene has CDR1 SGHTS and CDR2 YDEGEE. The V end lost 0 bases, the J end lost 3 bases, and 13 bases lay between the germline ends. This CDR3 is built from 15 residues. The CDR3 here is CASSLAAGKIYEQYF. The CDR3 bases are TGTGCCAGCAGCTTGGCAGCGGGTAAAATCTACGAGCAGTACTTC.

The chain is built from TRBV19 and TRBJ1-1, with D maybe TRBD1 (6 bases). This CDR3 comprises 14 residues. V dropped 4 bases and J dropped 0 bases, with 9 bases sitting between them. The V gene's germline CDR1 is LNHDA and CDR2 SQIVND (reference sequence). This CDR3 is CASSTQGLNTEAFF. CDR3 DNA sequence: TGTGCCAGTAGTACACAGGGACTGAACACTGAAGCTTTCTTT.

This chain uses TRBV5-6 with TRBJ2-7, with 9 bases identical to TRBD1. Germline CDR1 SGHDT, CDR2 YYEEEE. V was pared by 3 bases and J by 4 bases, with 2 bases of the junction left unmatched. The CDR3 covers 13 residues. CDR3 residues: CASSSDRGYEQYF. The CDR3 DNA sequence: TGTGCCAGCAGCTCCGACAGGGGGTACGAGCAGTACTTC.

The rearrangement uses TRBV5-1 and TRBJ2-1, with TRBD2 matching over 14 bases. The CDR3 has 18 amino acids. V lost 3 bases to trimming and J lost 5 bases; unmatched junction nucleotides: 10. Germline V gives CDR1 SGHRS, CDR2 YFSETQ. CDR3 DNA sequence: TGCGCCAGCAGCTCACTACCCGGGGGACTAGCGGGGGACAATGAGCAGTTCTTC. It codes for CASSSLPGGLAGDNEQFF.

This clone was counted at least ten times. The CDR3 here is CASSWRLAGGYEQYF. CDR3 bases: TGTGCCAGCAGCTGGCGACTAGCGGGCGGGTACGAGCAGTACTTC. The chain links TRBV7-6 to TRBJ2-7; 10 positions match TRBD2. The length of the CDR3 is 15 residues. In germline, CDR1 is SGHVS, CDR2 FNYEAQ. J was trimmed by 4 bases and V by 4 bases; bases with no gene match: 7.

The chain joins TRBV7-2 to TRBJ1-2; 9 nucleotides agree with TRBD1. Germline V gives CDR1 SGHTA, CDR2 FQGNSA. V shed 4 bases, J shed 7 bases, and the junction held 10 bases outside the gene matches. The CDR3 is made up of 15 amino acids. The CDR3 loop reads CASSSGGTGTIGYTF. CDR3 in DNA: TGTGCCAGCAGCTCAGGAGGGACAGGGACAATTGGCTACACCTTC.

The CDR3 is CASGSSYNEQFF. CDR3 bases: TGCGCCAGCGGGAGCTCCTACAATGAGCAGTTCTTC. The V call is TRBV4-3, the J call TRBJ2-1, with D perhaps TRBD2 (5 bases). The V and J ends lost 8 bases and 0 bases respectively, with 5 bases between them. CDR1 is LGHNA and CDR2 is YSLEER in the germline V gene. The CDR3 is made up of 12 amino acids.

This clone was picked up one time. Here the CDR3 reads CATRGQGPNQPQHF. CDR3 DNA sequence: TGTGCCACCAGAGGACAGGGCCCAAATCAGCCCCAGCATTTT. The chain joins TRBV24-1 to TRBJ1-5; TRBD1 aligns across 8 bases. V shed 7 bases and J 4 bases; nucleotides not matched to a gene: 5. The length of the CDR3 is 14 residues. CDR1 is KGHDR and CDR2 is SFDVKD in the germline V gene.

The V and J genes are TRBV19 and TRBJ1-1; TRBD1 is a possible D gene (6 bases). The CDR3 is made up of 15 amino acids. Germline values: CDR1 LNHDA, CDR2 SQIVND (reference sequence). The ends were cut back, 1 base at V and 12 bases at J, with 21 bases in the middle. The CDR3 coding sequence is TGTGCCAGTAGTATAGTGGGACGCGTGGGGGCTTGGCCTTTCTTT. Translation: CASSIVGRVGAWPFF.